A single T cell receptor (beta chain) is shown here with its context. The entry originates in a study of blood T cell repertoires in COVID-19. This CDR3 spans 13 amino acids. Germline V gene lookup returns CDR1 LGHDT and CDR2 YNNKEL (reference sequence). V dropped 7 bases and J dropped 1; count of bases not matched to a gene: 3. TCRdb keeps only in-frame clones here, not all; method: immunoSEQ multiplex PCR. The sample lists 200,000 or so clones; around 90% were seen once. The sequencing input was PBMCs or T cells enriched from blood (not recorded which). This rearrangement joins TRBV3-1 (or the pseudogene TRBV3-2) to TRBJ2-7; TRBD1 matches at 8 bases. The sequence was collected from a man aged 30 to 39 who had recovered from COVID-19. CDR3 protein: CASKWTGSYEQYF. DNA for the CDR3: TGTGCCAGCAAGTGGACAGGGTCCTACGAGCAGTACTTC.